These 17 T cell receptor beta chains came from one sample sequenced in a study of control samples from healthy donors and cancer patients. Clones were sequenced by immunoSEQ multiplex PCR, and TCRdb holds only the in-frame ones, with some missing. The table includes 150,000 to 160,000 clones, about 94% detected once. What was sequenced was blood. The receptors derive from a man in his fifties in good health.

The V call is TRBV10-2, the J call TRBJ2-4; no firm D call. V was trimmed by 2 bases and J by 7 bases, leaving 6 bases between them. This CDR3 region has 12 residues. Germline V gives CDR1 WSHSY, CDR2 SAAADI. Here the CDR3 reads CASSEISNIQYF. CDR3 nucleotide sequence: TGCGCCAGCAGTGAGATTTCTAACATTCAGTACTTC.

With regard to this clone: A junction end diverges from the germline sequence, so it may reflect a read error. The chain recombines TRBV3-1 (or the pseudogene TRBV3-2) with TRBJ2-2; no firm D call. The germline V gene encodes CDR1 LGHDT and CDR2 YNNKEL (reference sequence). The CDR3 contains 13 residues. The CDR3 is CASSRVNAGELFF. The CDR3 DNA follows: TGTGCCAGCAGCCGGGTGAACGCCGGGGAGCTGTTTTTT.

The chain employs TRBV28 and TRBJ1-5; weak D call: TRBD1 (5 bases). The CDR3 consists of 12 residues. Looked up from germline, CDR1 is MDHEN and CDR2 is SYDVKM. V lost 10 bases and J lost 1, with 8 bases in between. In DNA, the CDR3 is TGTGCCACCCAGGGCAGCAATCAGCCCCAGCATTTT. Translated: CATQGSNQPQHF.

The chain combines TRBV10-3 with TRBJ1-4; D unresolved. V lost 0 bases and J 6 bases, leaving 14 bases between the germline ends. The CDR3 consists of 16 residues. Germline CDR1 reads ENHRY; CDR2 reads SYGVKD. The CDR3 nucleotides read TGTGCCATCAGTGAGTCCCAGGCGGGGTCTGATGAAAAACTGTTTTTT. It is translated as CAISESQAGSDEKLFF.

This clone came up a few times. This chain connects TRBV7-9 to TRBJ2-7; 10 bases agree with TRBD2. Germline loops: CDR1 SEHNR, CDR2 FQNEAQ (reference sequence). The CDR3 spans 15 residues. V trimming: 1 base; J trimming: 3 bases; junction bases outside the gene matches: 3. The chain's CDR3 is CASSLGTSGLYEQYF. In nucleotides, the CDR3 is TGTGCCAGCAGCTTAGGGACTAGCGGACTCTACGAGCAGTACTTC.

This clone has more than one count but fewer than ten. Other DNA sequences of this sample code for an identical CDR3. CDR3 coding DNA: TGTGCCAGCAGTCTTGGATTCTCCTACGAGCAGTACTTC. It is translated as CASSLGFSYEQYF. The chain employs TRBV28 and TRBJ2-7; D call uncertain. Trimming stripped 5 bases from V and 0 bases from J, with 8 bases between. Per germline, CDR1 MDHEN and CDR2 SYDVKM. This CDR3 spans 13 amino acids.

The gene calls are TRBV29-1 and TRBJ2-7, with TRBD2 as a possible D gene (6 bases). The CDR3 totals 15 residues. CDR1 and CDR2 (germline): SQVTM, ANQGSEA. V was trimmed by 4 bases and J by 2 bases, leaving 18 bases between them. CDR3 loop: CSVALGTPETYEQYF. The CDR3 nucleotides are TGCAGCGTTGCCCTTGGGACTCCCGAAACCTACGAGCAGTACTTC.

The rearrangement links TRBV7-9 to TRBJ1-1, with TRBD1 identical over 8 bases. There are 14 residues in the CDR3. V dropped 4 bases and J dropped 5; count of bases not matched to a gene: 6. From germline, CDR1 is SEHNR and CDR2 FQNEAQ (reference sequence). CDR3 sequence reads: CASSSTGVRTEAFF. In nucleotides, the CDR3 is TGTGCCAGCAGCTCGACAGGGGTACGAACTGAAGCTTTCTTT.

This chain uses TRBV19 with TRBJ2-5; D possibly corresponds to TRBD1 (6 bases). Per the germline V gene, CDR1 is LNHDA and CDR2 is SQIVND (reference sequence). This CDR3 is 13 amino acids long. V was cut by 6 bases and J by 4 bases, with 12 bases left in between. The chain's CDR3 is CASRSGAGETQYF. CDR3 bases: TGTGCCAGTAGGTCAGGGGCGGGAGAGACCCAGTACTTC.

V gene TRBV3-1 (or the pseudogene TRBV3-2) combines with J gene TRBJ2-4, with 7 nucleotides matching TRBD1. V shed 3 bases and J 2 bases; nucleotides not matched to a gene: 4. The CDR3 totals 15 residues. The V gene's germline CDR1 is LGHDT and CDR2 YNNKEL (reference sequence). The CDR3 reads CASSHQTGTKNIQYF. As DNA, the CDR3 is TGTGCCAGCAGCCACCAGACAGGGACCAAAAACATTCAGTACTTC.

V and J are TRBV2 and TRBJ1-5; D unclear. V lost 4 bases, J lost 5 bases, and 12 bases lay in between. CDR3 length: 14 residues. Germline loops: CDR1 SNHLY, CDR2 FYNNEI. The CDR3 DNA reads as TGTGCCAGCAGTGTAGGAAAGGACCATCAGCCCCAGCATTTT. Protein: CASSVGKDHQPQHF.

This clone came up once. The chain links TRBV4-1 to TRBJ2-5; D uncertain. The germline V and J ends were trimmed by 6 bases and 5 bases, with 13 bases remaining between them. Germline CDR1 MGHRA, CDR2 YSYEKL. CDR3 length: 13 amino acids. The DNA for the CDR3 is TGCGCCAGCAGTCCCCTGGCCGTGGAGACCCAGTACTTC. Its translation is CASSPLAVETQYF.

The rearrangement joins TRBV28 to TRBJ2-2, with a weak D call TRBD1 (8 bases). Germline assignment: CDR1 MDHEN and CDR2 SYDVKM. The CDR3 loop spans 14 amino acids. The V gene lost 6 bases and the J gene lost 10 bases, with 18 bases spanning the gap. The CDR3: CASSPQGAGVELFF. The CDR3 DNA sequence: TGTGCCAGCAGCCCGCAGGGGGCGGGGGTGGAGCTGTTTTTT.

The chain's CDR3 is CASSESGWRTTNEKLFF. CDR3 coding DNA: TGTGCCAGCAGTGAATCTGGTTGGAGGACTACTAATGAAAAACTGTTTTTT. The chain carries TRBV25-1 and TRBJ1-4; D is unresolved. The V gene's germline CDR1 is MGHDK and CDR2 SYGVNS. The CDR3 loop spans 17 amino acids. The V and J ends lost 1 base and 2 bases respectively, with 14 bases between them. The variable domain in full, with the rest retrieved from reference TRBV25-1 and TRBJ1-4, is EADIYQTPRYLVIGTGKKITLECSQTMGHDKMYWYQQDPGMELHLIHYSYGVNSTEKGDLSSESTVSRIRTEHFPLTLESARPSHTSQYLCASSESGWRTTNEKLFFGSGTQLSVL.

The V and J genes are TRBV11-2 and TRBJ2-7; D unresolved. Trimming took 3 bases from V and 3 from J, leaving 12 bases between them. This CDR3 region has 14 residues. Germline V gene data show CDR1 as SGHAT and CDR2 as FQNNGV. The CDR3 loop reads CASSLGSSVYEQYF. The CDR3 DNA reads TGTGCCAGCAGCTTGGGTTCTAGTGTCTACGAGCAGTACTTC.

The chain links TRBV4-1 to TRBJ2-4; D gene ambiguous. There are 15 residues in the CDR3. V lost 6 bases and J lost 7, with 19 bases in between. CDR1 MGHRA and CDR2 YSYEKL come from the germline V gene. CDR3 sequence reads: CASRLVGDLGNIQYF. The CDR3 nucleotides read TGCGCCAGCAGACTCGTCGGTGACCTGGGGAACATTCAGTACTTC.

This chain joins TRBV2 and TRBJ2-1; possibly TRBD1 or TRBD2 for D (5 bases each). The V end was cut by 9 bases, the J end by 6 bases, with 18 bases between. This CDR3 is built from 14 residues. From germline, CDR1 is SNHLY and CDR2 FYNNEI. CDR3 in DNA: TGTGCCAGGGGGGAGCGCCTCGAACTCAATGAGCAGTTCTTC. Amino acid sequence: CARGERLELNEQFF.